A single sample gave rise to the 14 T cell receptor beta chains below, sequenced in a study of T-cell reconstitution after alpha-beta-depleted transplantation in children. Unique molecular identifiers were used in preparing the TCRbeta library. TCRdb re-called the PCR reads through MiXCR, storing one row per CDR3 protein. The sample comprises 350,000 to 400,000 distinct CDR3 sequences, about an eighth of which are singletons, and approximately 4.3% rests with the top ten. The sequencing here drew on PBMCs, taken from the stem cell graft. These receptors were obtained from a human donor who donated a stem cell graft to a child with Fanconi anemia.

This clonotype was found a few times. The DNA of the CDR3 is TGCGCCAGCAGCTCGGGGGACCGTCTGAATGAAAAACTGTTTTTT. Its protein is CASSSGDRLNEKLFF. The V gene is TRBV5-1, the J gene TRBJ1-4, with TRBD1 as a possible D gene (5 bases). Per the germline V gene, CDR1 is SGHRS and CDR2 is YFSETQ. V was pared by 3 bases and J by 5 bases, with 14 bases between. This CDR3 has 15 amino acids.

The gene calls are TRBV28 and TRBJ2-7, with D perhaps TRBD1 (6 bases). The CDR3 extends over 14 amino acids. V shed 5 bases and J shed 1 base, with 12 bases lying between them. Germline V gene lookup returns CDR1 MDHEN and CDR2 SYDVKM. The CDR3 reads CASSRYRVSYEQYF. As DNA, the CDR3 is TGTGCCAGCAGTCGATACAGGGTGTCCTACGAGCAGTACTTC.

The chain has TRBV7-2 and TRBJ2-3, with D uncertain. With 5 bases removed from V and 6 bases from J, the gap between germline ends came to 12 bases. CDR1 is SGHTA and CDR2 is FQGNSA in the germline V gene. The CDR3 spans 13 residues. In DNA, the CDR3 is TGTGCCAGCAGCCGCTCAAGGACGGATACGCAGTATTTT. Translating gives CASSRSRTDTQYF.

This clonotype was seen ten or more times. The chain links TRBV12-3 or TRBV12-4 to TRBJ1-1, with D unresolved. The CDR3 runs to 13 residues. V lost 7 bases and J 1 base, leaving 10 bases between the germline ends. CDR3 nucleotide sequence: TGTGCCAGCACCCTCACAGCGAACACTGAAGCTTTCTTT. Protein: CASTLTANTEAFF.

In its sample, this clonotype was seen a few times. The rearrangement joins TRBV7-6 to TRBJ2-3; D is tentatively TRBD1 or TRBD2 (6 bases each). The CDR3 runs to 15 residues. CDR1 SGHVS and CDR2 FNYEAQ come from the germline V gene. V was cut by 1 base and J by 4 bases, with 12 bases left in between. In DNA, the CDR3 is TGTGCCAGCAGCTTAGACGGGGGCCGACCAGATACGCAGTATTTT. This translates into CASSLDGGRPDTQYF. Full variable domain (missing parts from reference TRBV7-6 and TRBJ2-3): GAGVSQSPRYKVTKRGQDVALRCDPISGHVSLYWYRQALGQGPEFLTYFNYEAQQDKSGLPNDRFSAERPEGSISTLTIQRTEQRDSAMYRCASSLDGGRPDTQYFGPGTRLTVL.

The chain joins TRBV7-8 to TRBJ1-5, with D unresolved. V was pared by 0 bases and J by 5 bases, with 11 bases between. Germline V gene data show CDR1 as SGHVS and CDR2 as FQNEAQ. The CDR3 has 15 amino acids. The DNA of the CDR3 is TGTGCCAGCAGCTTAGCCCCCGCGCGGCATCAGCCCCAGCATTTT. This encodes CASSLAPARHQPQHF.

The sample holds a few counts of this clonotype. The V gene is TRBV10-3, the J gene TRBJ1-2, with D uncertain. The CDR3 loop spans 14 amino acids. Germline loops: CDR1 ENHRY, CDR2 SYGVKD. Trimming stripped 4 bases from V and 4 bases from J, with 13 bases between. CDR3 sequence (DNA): TGTGCCATCAGTGCGCAGGCATCGGGCTATGGCTACACCTTC. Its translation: CAISAQASGYGYTF.

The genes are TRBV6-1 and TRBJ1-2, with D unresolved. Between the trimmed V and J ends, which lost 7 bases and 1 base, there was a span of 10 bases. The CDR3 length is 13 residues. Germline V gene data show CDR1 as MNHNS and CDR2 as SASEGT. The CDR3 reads CASTLNFNYGYTF. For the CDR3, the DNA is TGTGCCAGCACCTTGAATTTTAACTATGGCTACACCTTC.

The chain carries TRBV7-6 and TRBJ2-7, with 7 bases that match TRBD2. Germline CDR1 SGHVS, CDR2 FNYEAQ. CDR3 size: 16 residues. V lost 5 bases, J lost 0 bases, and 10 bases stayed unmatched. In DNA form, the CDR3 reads TGTGCCAGCAGCCCCCGAGAAGCGGGGTCCTCCTACGAGCAGTACTTC. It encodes CASSPREAGSSYEQYF.

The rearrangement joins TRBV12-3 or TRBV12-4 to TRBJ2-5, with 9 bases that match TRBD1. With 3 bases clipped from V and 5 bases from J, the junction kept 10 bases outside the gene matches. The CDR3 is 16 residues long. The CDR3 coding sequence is TGTGCCAGCAGTTTTCACGTACAGGGGGCGAGGGAGACCCAGTACTTC. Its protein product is CASSFHVQGARETQYF.

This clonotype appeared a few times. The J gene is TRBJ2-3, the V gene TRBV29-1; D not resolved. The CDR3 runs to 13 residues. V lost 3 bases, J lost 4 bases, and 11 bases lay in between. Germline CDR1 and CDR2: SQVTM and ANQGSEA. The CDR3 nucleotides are TGCAGCGTTGAGACCCCTACAGCAGATACGCAGTATTTT. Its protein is CSVETPTADTQYF.

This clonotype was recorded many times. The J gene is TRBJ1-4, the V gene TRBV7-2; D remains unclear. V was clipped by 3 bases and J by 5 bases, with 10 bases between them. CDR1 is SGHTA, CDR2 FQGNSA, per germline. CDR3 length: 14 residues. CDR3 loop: CASSFTRNNEKLFF. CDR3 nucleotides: TGTGCCAGCAGCTTTACAAGGAACAATGAAAAACTGTTTTTT. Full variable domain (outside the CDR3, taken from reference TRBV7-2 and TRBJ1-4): GAGVSQSPSNKVTEKGKDVELRCDPISGHTALYWYRQSLGQGLEFLIYFQGNSAPDKSGLPSDRFSAERTGGSVSTLTIQRTQQEDSAVYLCASSFTRNNEKLFFGSGTQLSVL.

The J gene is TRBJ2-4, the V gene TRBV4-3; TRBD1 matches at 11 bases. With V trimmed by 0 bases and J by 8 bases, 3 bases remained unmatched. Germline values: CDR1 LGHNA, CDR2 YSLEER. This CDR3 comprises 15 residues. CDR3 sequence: CASSQEDRGLDIQYF. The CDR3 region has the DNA TGCGCCAGCAGCCAAGAGGACAGGGGGCTGGACATTCAGTACTTC.

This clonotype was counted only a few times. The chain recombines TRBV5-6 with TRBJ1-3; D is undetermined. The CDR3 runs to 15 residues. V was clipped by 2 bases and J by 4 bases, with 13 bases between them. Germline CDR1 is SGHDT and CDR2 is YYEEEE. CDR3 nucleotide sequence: TGTGCCAGCAGCTTAAGGTTCGGAGGCGGAAACACCATATATTTT. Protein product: CASSLRFGGGNTIYF.